The present T cell receptor beta chain was sequenced within a study of cytomegalovirus exposure and HLA in healthy donors. The ends were cut back, 4 bases at V and 6 bases at J, with 15 bases in the middle. Germline CDR1 is SNHLY and CDR2 is FYNNEI. This CDR3 has 15 amino acids. A multiplex PCR was run with 60 Vbeta primers and 13 Jbeta primers. Assay: immunoSEQ multiplex PCR; the TCRdb copy retains only in-frame clones and omits some. Of some 190,000 clones in the sample, roughly a tenth were seen once. Source material: PBMCs. The V call is TRBV2, the J call TRBJ2-2; the D gene is possibly TRBD1 (5 bases). This TCR was sampled from a woman aged 25 to 39 in good health and CMV-seropositive. The CDR3 region is CASSGLRDRPGELFF. DNA for the CDR3: TGTGCCAGCAGTGGTCTGAGAGACAGACCCGGGGAGCTGTTTTTT.